This TCR beta chain was retrieved from a study of regulatory T cells in long-lasting Graves disease (dated by TCRdb to the early 2020s). In the study overall: To count as having persistent Graves' disease, a patient had to have received antithyroid drug treatment for over 5 years with TSH receptor autoantibodies remaining persistently positive. Peripheral blood TCR sequencing and RNA sequencing compared persistent Graves' disease patients with newly diagnosed Graves' disease patients. The study was conducted in China and was registered as a clinical trial. A total of about 33 samples underwent TCR sequencing, from about 13 patients with persistent Graves' disease and roughly 20 patients with newly diagnosed Graves' disease. Antithyroid drugs had been taken for 10 to 13 years on average by persistent Graves' disease patients in the clinical cohort.

This specimen's time point label, interpreted: persistent/refractory GD, antithyroid drugs over 5 years with positive TRAb. For both TCR sequencing and RNA sequencing, RNA was extracted from PBMCs in TRIzol. The diagnosis of Graves' disease was made according to American Thyroid Association guidelines. The patients came from an endocrinology department in Xi'an, China. From each patient, 8 to 10 milliliters of peripheral blood was collected into an EDTA anticoagulant tube. Ficoll Paque Plus density gradient separation was used to isolate PBMCs, and no additional T cell sorting was done. An Agilent 2100 Bioanalyzer and agarose gel were used to assess RNA quality, and a NanoDrop 2000 was used to measure RNA concentration. Library creation used multiplex PCR. Sequencing used an Illumina HiSeq 4000. To build TCR beta libraries, CDR3 regions were amplified by Arm-PCR using iRepertoire HTBI primers. PCR products were gel purified before sequencing. The study's own analysis went as follows. A total of roughly 58 TRBV and about 13 TRBJ segments were identified across samples and were used for gene usage analysis of CDR3 amino acid clonotypes. COPE and FqMerger were used to merge filtered high-quality paired reads into contigs. Contigs were aligned with BLAST to IMGT TRBV, TRBD and TRBJ reference genes, and CDR3 was defined per IMGT. Highly expanded clones were defined as clonotypes with a frequency above 0.1%. Shannon entropy served as the measure of repertoire diversity, while the Gini coefficient captured V-J evenness. A clonotype found in more than one individual was treated as public. TCRdb trimmed public reads at Q25 via fastp, called clones via MiXCR and kept in-frame beta chains. CDR3 protein sequences are deduplicated, and each keeps its most common genes and DNA. The V and J calls were not made by the authors but by TCRdb's processing. The sample includes more than 650,000 distinct CDR3 sequences, with 30% observed a single time. Of the sample, under 55% falls within the top ten clones.

Study-level results and caveats: Lower TCR Shannon entropy and fewer highly expanded clones were observed in persistent Graves' disease patients than in newly diagnosed patients, which suggested clonal expansion. Only the TCR beta chain was sequenced and analyzed. Persistent patients shared more public clonotypes among themselves (more than 2,500) than newly diagnosed patients did (about 970). Persistent disease showed preferential use of TRBV28, TRBJ1-2 and TRBJ2-5, whereas newly diagnosed disease favored TRBV20-1 and TRBJ2-1. The authors noted that the small sample size was a limitation that may lower accuracy. Peripheral blood alone was examined, since thyroid tissue, which constituted the primary lesion, could not be accessed.

This clonotype came up a few times. There is no known antigen for this receptor. Qualities for individual bases were not recorded, and no much larger clone is one base off. Taken from the germline V gene (reference sequence), the CDR1 and CDR2 loops are SEHNR and FQNEAQ. The CDR3 covers 13 residues, taking in both the cysteine and the phenylalanine. Only the CDR3 DNA is retained, 39 bases long and in frame from the first base. The germline ends are 15 bases apart after V is trimmed by 5 bases and J by 8 bases. Source: peripheral blood mononuclear cells (PBMCs), taken when the disease was refractory, from a patient treated with antithyroid drugs. Rearrangement joined TRBV7-9 to TRBJ1-1; the D gene identity is not certain. The receptor was isolated from a female donor with Graves disease. CDR3 reads: CASSLRLEGEAFF. The DNA sequence is TGTGCCAGCAGCCTCCGACTTGAAGGGGAAGCTTTCTTT.